This T cell receptor (beta chain) originates from a study of beta chain features in type 1 diabetes. Whole-study results and caveats: The naive, central memory and Treg TCRB repertoires looked more alike in patients than they did in healthy donors. Shorter TCRB CDR3s, moderately but significantly so, were found in Type 1 diabetes patients in all four CD4+ subsets.

Expressed TCRB transcripts were sequenced after all isolated RNA was converted to cDNA. TCRdb's copy holds only in-frame clones and misses some; the assay was immunoSEQ multiplex PCR. The sample lists hundreds of thousands of clones, about 14% occurring once. The CDR3 sequence is 14 residues long. V was pared by 8 bases and J by 5 bases, with 7 bases of the junction left unmatched. Germline loops: CDR1 KGHSH, CDR2 LQKENI. On this clone: As yet, its antigen is unknown.

The TCR comes from a young man with type 1 diabetes. Sample: naive CD4+ T cells from blood. The V and J genes are TRBV18 and TRBJ2-1; the match to TRBD2 covers 9 bases. CDR3 DNA sequence: TGTGCCAGCGTAGCGGGAGTACTGGACAATGAGCAGTTCTTC. Protein sequence: CASVAGVLDNEQFF.